The 27 T cell receptor beta chains below come from one sample, sequenced in a study of T-cell memory formation after mild COVID-19. TCRdb re-called the 5' RACE reads with MiXCR, one entry per CDR3 protein. Among 380,000 or so distinct CDR3 sequences listed, 13% to 15% were seen once. Sequenced: PBMCs or a T cell subset sorted from them (not recorded which). These receptors were obtained from a man aged 18 to 30 who had mild COVID-19 (a few samples of this study predate the infection). Cell type and time point are not known.

This clonotype was detected ten times or more. The chain employs TRBV5-1 and TRBJ2-3, with a weak D call TRBD2 (7 bases). The CDR3 is 13 residues long. Trimming left V 3 bases short and J 4 bases short, with 9 bases between. The germline V gene encodes CDR1 SGHRS and CDR2 YFSETQ. The CDR3, as DNA: TGCGCCAGCAGCTGGGAGGGGGCAGATACGCAGTATTTT. As protein: CASSWEGADTQYF. Full variable domain (rest looked up from reference TRBV5-1 and TRBJ2-3): KAGVTQTPRYLIKTRGQQVTLSCSPISGHRSVSWYQQTPGQGLQFLFEYFSETQRNKGNFPGRFSGRQFSNSRSEMNVSTLELGDSALYLCASSWEGADTQYFGPGTRLTVL.

The table lists this clonotype with many counts. CDR3 nucleotides: TGTGCCAGAGGGGGACTACCGAACACCGGGGAGCTGTTTTTT. Translating it yields CARGGLPNTGELFF. The rearrangement joins TRBV2 to TRBJ2-2, with TRBD2 as a possible D gene (7 bases). This CDR3 spans 14 amino acids. V was cut by 9 bases and J by 0 bases, with 11 bases left in between. Germline CDR1 reads SNHLY; CDR2 reads FYNNEI.

The chain joins TRBV4-2 to TRBJ2-2, with D perhaps given as TRBD1 or TRBD2 (7 bases each). Germline CDR1 is LGHNA and CDR2 is YNFKEQ. The CDR3 runs to 18 residues. V shed 0 bases and J shed 4 bases, with 18 bases lying between them. In DNA form, the CDR3 reads TGTGCCAGCAGCCAAGATGGCATAGGGGGCGGGGGCACCGGGGAGCTGTTTTTT. Translation: CASSQDGIGGGGTGELFF.

This clonotype occurred a few times. The rearrangement links TRBV28 to TRBJ1-2, with TRBD1 as a possible D gene (5 bases). This CDR3 region has 14 residues. Germline CDR1 MDHEN, CDR2 SYDVKM. The V and J ends lost 8 bases and 4 bases respectively, with 17 bases between them. CDR3 sequence: CASRPGTAFYGYTF. The CDR3 region has the DNA TGTGCCAGCCGCCCCGGGACGGCGTTCTATGGCTACACCTTC.

The chain employs TRBV7-8 and TRBJ1-5; D ambiguous. The germline CDR1 and CDR2 sequences are SGHVS and FQNEAQ. CDR3 length: 14 amino acids. Trimming removed 0 bases at V and 7 bases at J, with 10 bases between. The CDR3 protein is CASSLAFAKQPQHF. Here the CDR3 DNA reads TGTGCCAGCAGCTTAGCGTTTGCAAAACAGCCCCAGCATTTT.

This clonotype was counted between two and nine times. The chain uses TRBV4-3 and TRBJ2-2, with 7 bases lining up with TRBD2. Germline CDR1 and CDR2: LGHNA and YSLEER. V lost 6 bases to trimming and J lost 6 bases; unmatched junction nucleotides: 7. CDR3 length: 14 amino acids. CDR3 bases: TGCGCCAGCAGGCTGTGGGGGGGTCCCGGGGAGCTGTTTTTT. Translation gives CASRLWGGPGELFF.

This chain uses TRBV7-9 with TRBJ1-1; D not certain. The V gene's germline CDR1 is SEHNR and CDR2 FQNEAQ (reference sequence). Trimming took 1 base from V and 8 from J, leaving 8 bases between them. This CDR3 is built from 12 residues. The CDR3 reads CASSLGKAEAFF. The CDR3 region has the DNA TGTGCCAGCAGCTTAGGCAAAGCGGAAGCTTTCTTT.

The sample holds a few counts of this clonotype. The V call is TRBV28, the J call TRBJ1-4, with D unclear. Germline values: CDR1 MDHEN, CDR2 SYDVKM. The CDR3 runs to 14 residues. V was pared by 8 bases and J by 5 bases, with 15 bases between. This CDR3 reads CASQDPAGNEKLFF. CDR3 in DNA: TGTGCCAGCCAGGACCCGGCAGGCAATGAAAAACTGTTTTTT. The full variable domain, its missing parts supplied by reference TRBV28 and TRBJ1-4, is DVKVTQSSRYLVKRTGEKVFLECVQDMDHENMFWYRQDPGLGLRLIYFSYDVKMKEKGDIPEGYSVSREKKERFSLILESASTNQTSMYLCASQDPAGNEKLFFGSGTQLSVL.

The chain carries TRBV7-9 and TRBJ2-1; 8 nucleotides line up with TRBD1. The V gene's germline CDR1 is SEHNR and CDR2 FQNEAQ (reference sequence). The CDR3 spans 18 residues. The ends lost 5 bases at V and 8 bases at J; junction bases unmatched: 20. CDR3 region: CASSAITGWTGLEDEQFF. Written as DNA, the CDR3 is TGTGCCAGCAGCGCTATTACGGGGTGGACAGGGTTAGAGGATGAGCAGTTCTTC. Combining the CDR3 with reference TRBV7-9 and TRBJ2-1 gives the whole variable domain DTGVSQNPRHKITKRGQNVTFRCDPISEHNRLYWYRQTLGQGPEFLTYFQNEAQLEKSRLLSDRFSAERPKGSFSTLEIQRTEQGDSAMYLCASSAITGWTGLEDEQFFGPGTRLTVL.

This clonotype appeared many times. The chain recombines TRBV29-1 with TRBJ1-2, with 9 bases fitting TRBD1. The V gene end was trimmed by 7 bases and the J gene end by 5 bases; junction bases not matched to a gene: 8. The CDR3 has 13 residues. The V gene's germline CDR1 is SQVTM and CDR2 ANQGSEA. The CDR3 DNA reads TGCAGCGCCCTCGGGACAGGGTGGTATGGCTACACCTTC. Translated: CSALGTGWYGYTF.

The chain uses TRBV29-1 and TRBJ1-1, with D unclear. Germline lookup yields CDR1 SQVTM and CDR2 ANQGSEA. CDR3 length equals 12 residues. The V end was cut by 5 bases, the J end by 0 bases, with 7 bases between. The CDR3 DNA reads TGCAGCGTTATCACCATGAACACTGAAGCTTTCTTT. This translates into CSVITMNTEAFF.

This clonotype occurred a few times. The chain joins TRBV7-2 to TRBJ1-6; maybe TRBD1 (6 bases). V lost 7 bases, J lost 6 bases, and 10 bases lay in between. The CDR3 sequence is 13 residues long. The germline V gene has CDR1 SGHTA and CDR2 FQGNSA. The DNA of the CDR3 is TGTGCCAGCAACGGGGGGCGTAATTCACCCCTCCACTTT. Translation: CASNGGRNSPLHF.

The rearrangement joins TRBV6-1 to TRBJ2-3; no definite D call. The CDR3 covers 11 residues. Germline assignment: CDR1 MNHNS and CDR2 SASEGT. Trimming removed 10 bases from V and 6 bases from J, with 11 bases in between. CDR3 sequence: CATQVRDTQYF. The CDR3 nucleotides are TGTGCCACCCAGGTTCGCGATACGCAGTATTTT.

The rearrangement links TRBV12-3 or TRBV12-4 to TRBJ2-1; tentatively, D is TRBD1 (6 bases). The CDR3 has 12 residues. Trimming shortened V by 5 bases and J by 9 bases, and 11 bases separated the two germline ends. As DNA, the CDR3 is TGTGCCAGCAGTCCAGGGGCCGGTGAGCAGTTCTTC. This encodes CASSPGAGEQFF.

The rearrangement uses TRBV5-6 and TRBJ1-5; unclear D gene. Germline CDR1 reads SGHDT; CDR2 reads YYEEEE. V gave up 3 bases and J gave up 4 bases, with 8 bases separating them. CDR3 length: 13 amino acids. The CDR3 coding sequence is TGTGCCAGCAGCTCAACCGCGAATCAGCCCCAGCATTTT. Translated, it gives CASSSTANQPQHF.

This clonotype was recorded a few times. This chain joins TRBV9 and TRBJ2-7, with 7 bases aligning to TRBD1. The V gene's germline CDR1 is SGDLS and CDR2 YYNGEE. V shed 0 bases and J 3 bases; nucleotides not matched to a gene: 6. This CDR3 has 15 amino acids. The DNA for the CDR3 is TGTGCCAGCAGCGTAGCGGCAGGGGGTAACTACGAGCAGTACTTC. Protein sequence: CASSVAAGGNYEQYF.

The rearrangement joins TRBV29-1 to TRBJ1-2, with TRBD1 as a possible D gene (5 bases). The germline gives CDR1 SQVTM, CDR2 ANQGSEA. The CDR3 has 14 amino acids. Trimming stripped 6 bases from V and 4 bases from J, with 18 bases between. The CDR3 spells CSVVPGRTGYGYTF. In DNA, the CDR3 is TGCAGCGTGGTCCCGGGGCGGACGGGCTATGGCTACACCTTC.

This clonotype showed up just a few times. The chain carries TRBV12-5 and TRBJ2-2; D uncertain. This CDR3 contains 15 residues. Germline assignment: CDR1 LGHNT and CDR2 FRNRAP. V shed 0 bases and J shed 3 bases, with 8 bases lying between them. The CDR3 reads CASGLVSGYTGELFF. For the CDR3, the DNA is TGTGCTAGTGGTTTGGTCTCTGGGTACACCGGGGAGCTGTTTTTT.

This clonotype was seen a handful of times. This chain links TRBV7-9 with TRBJ1-2; D not certain. Trimming removed 5 bases from V and 8 bases from J, with 21 bases in between. CDR1 and CDR2 (germline): SEHNR, FQNEAQ (reference sequence). There are 15 residues in the CDR3. The CDR3 sequence is CASSRSVDGLGGYTF. The CDR3 DNA sequence: TGTGCCAGCAGCCGTAGTGTAGACGGTCTAGGGGGCTACACCTTC.

This clonotype has ten or more counts. The V call is TRBV7-8, the J call TRBJ2-5; TRBD2 matches 11 bases. Germline V CDR1 and CDR2: SGHVS, FQNEAQ. CDR3 length equals 14 residues. V dropped 8 bases and J dropped 5; count of bases not matched to a gene: 7. CDR3 loop: CASVAGGPRETQYF. The DNA of the CDR3 is TGTGCCAGCGTAGCGGGGGGGCCGCGGGAGACCCAGTACTTC.

This clonotype was seen more than once but under ten times. The genes are TRBV6-5 and TRBJ2-5; 8 bases agree with TRBD2. Germline assignment: CDR1 MNHEY and CDR2 SVGAGI. The CDR3 loop spans 17 amino acids. J gave up 2 bases and V 3 bases, and 11 bases lay outside the gene matches. CDR3 residues: CASSYQSAGGTQETQYF. CDR3 in DNA: TGTGCCAGCAGTTATCAATCGGCGGGGGGTACACAAGAGACCCAGTACTTC.

This clonotype has a handful of counts. The V gene is TRBV4-2, the J gene TRBJ2-1; 8 bases are a match to TRBD1. This CDR3 contains 17 residues. Germline CDR1 and CDR2: LGHNA and YNFKEQ. V trimming: 4 bases; J trimming: 4 bases; junction bases outside the gene matches: 12. The CDR3 DNA is TGTGCCAGCAGCCTCCACCGGGGGACAGGTGATTACAATGAGCAGTTCTTC. Its protein product is CASSLHRGTGDYNEQFF.

This clonotype was found a few times. This sequence joins TRBV9 and TRBJ1-1, with TRBD1 as a possible D gene (5 bases). This CDR3 is 15 amino acids long. CDR1 and CDR2 from the germline V gene are SGDLS and YYNGEE. Trimming took off 3 bases at V and 4 bases at J, with 16 bases between the two ends. This CDR3 is CASSALALGGTEAFF. Here the CDR3 DNA reads TGTGCCAGCAGCGCCCTCGCGCTGGGGGGCACTGAAGCTTTCTTT. Full variable domain (missing parts from reference TRBV9 and TRBJ1-1): DSGVTQTPKHLITATGQRVTLRCSPRSGDLSVYWYQQSLDQGLQFLIQYYNGEERAKGNILERFSAQQFPDLHSELNLSSLELGDSALYFCASSALALGGTEAFFGQGTRLTVV.

This clonotype was seen a handful of times. V usage is TRBV5-1 and J usage is TRBJ2-5; the D gene is possibly TRBD1 (6 bases). The CDR3 runs 20 residues. V was trimmed by 0 bases and J by 1 base, leaving 25 bases between them. Germline lookup yields CDR1 SGHRS and CDR2 YFSETQ. CDR3 amino acids: CASSLGPGSHFRGIQETQYF. The CDR3 DNA reads as TGCGCCAGCAGCTTGGGGCCAGGGAGCCATTTCAGGGGTATCCAAGAGACCCAGTACTTC. Using reference TRBV5-1 and TRBJ2-5 for the parts outside the CDR3, the full variable domain is KAGVTQTPRYLIKTRGQQVTLSCSPISGHRSVSWYQQTPGQGLQFLFEYFSETQRNKGNFPGRFSGRQFSNSRSEMNVSTLELGDSALYLCASSLGPGSHFRGIQETQYFGPGTRLLVL.

CDR3 sequence (DNA): TGTGCCAGCTCACCGCTCAATCCCCGGGACAGGGGTGACATTCAGTACTTC. It codes for CASSPLNPRDRGDIQYF. The V and J genes are TRBV18 and TRBJ2-4; TRBD1 matches 10 bases. The CDR3 has 17 residues. Germline assignment: CDR1 KGHSH and CDR2 LQKENI. Unmatched junction bases numbered 13, after V lost 3 bases and J lost 8 bases.

The CDR3 DNA reads TGTGCCATCAGTGATCCCCCCGGGACTAGCGGTCAGAACACCGGGGAGCTGTTTTTT. It yields the protein CAISDPPGTSGQNTGELFF. V is TRBV10-3 and J is TRBJ2-2; the match to TRBD2 covers 11 bases. Per the germline V gene, CDR1 is ENHRY and CDR2 is SYGVKD. V was pared by 3 bases and J by 1 base, with 10 bases of the junction left unmatched. This CDR3 comprises 19 residues.

This clonotype was counted ten times or more. The J gene is TRBJ2-2, the V gene TRBV9; no firm D call. This CDR3 is 15 amino acids long. Trimming stripped 1 base from V and 4 bases from J, with 11 bases between. Germline lookup yields CDR1 SGDLS and CDR2 YYNGEE. The CDR3, as DNA: TGTGCCAGCAGCGTAAGCTCAGAGCCCACCGGGGAGCTGTTTTTT. Amino acid sequence: CASSVSSEPTGELFF.